This T cell receptor (beta chain) derives from a study of OX40 agonist ivuxolimab in advanced cancers. Study summary: Treatment of patients was with ivuxolimab, an agonistic anti-OX40 (CD134) antibody. Having had anti-PD-1, anti-PD-L1 or anti-CTLA-4 therapy before was allowed, and around 44% had some.

There are many counts of this clone. Its antigen remains unknown. Autoimmune disease history or systemic immunosuppression led to patient exclusion. The study, taken as a whole, reports: People who partly responded at 0.1-3.0 mg/kg had some of the least clonal expansion seen.

Germline CDR1 is LGHNA and CDR2 is YSLEER. V lost 4 bases and J lost 3, with 12 bases in between. The CDR3 is 15 residues long. The repertoire was sequenced with immunoSEQ multiplex PCR; TCRdb's copy has only in-frame clones and lacks some. The sample includes under 25,000 clones, just under 75% of them seen just once. The sequence was collected from an adult with an advanced solid tumor such as melanoma, head and neck, liver or kidney cancer. The chain joins TRBV4-3 to TRBJ1-4; the D gene is possibly TRBD1 (5 bases). The material sequenced was CD4+ or CD8+ T cells sorted from blood, taken in a trial of the OX40 agonist ivuxolimab. CDR3 protein: CASSRARGPNEKLFF. CDR3 sequence (DNA): TGCGCCAGCAGCCGCGCCCGGGGCCCTAATGAAAAACTGTTTTTT.